These T cell receptor beta chains were read from a single sample in a study of human T cells and chemical hapten exposure. MiXCR, run by TCRdb on the RACE reads, gives a single entry per CDR3 protein. The sample shows 50,000 to 70,000 distinct CDR3 sequences, more than 8% of them seen only once. The material sequenced was whole blood, taken in connection with sensitization to the hapten diphenylcyclopropenone (DPC). All receptors derive from a man between 40 and 49 years old with alopecia areata. Some clones in this sample may be carry-over from other donors' samples. Each CDR3 is given with its conserved first and last residue. D genes are given only for firm matches. Size tells how often a clone was seen (once, few, many) or the class of an expanded clone, and some rows leave it out.

.	many	TRBV27	TRBJ2-1	CASSWGSYNEQFF	TGTGCCAGCAGTTGGGGCTCCTACAATGAGCAGTTCTTC
.	many	TRBV2	TRBJ2-3	CASSVRLPRSSDTQYF	TGTGCCAGCAGTGTAAGACTTCCGCGGAGTTCAGATACGCAGTATTTT
.	few	TRBV12-3/TRBV12-4	TRBJ2-1	CASRVAGSYNEQFF	TGTGCCAGCAGGGTAGCAGGTTCCTACAATGAGCAGTTCTTC
.	few	TRBV4-3	TRBJ2-7	CASSPTQGYEQYF	TGCGCCAGCAGCCCTACTCAAGGCTACGAGCAGTACTTC
TRBD2	few	TRBV6-5	TRBJ2-5	CASSYSQAGTQETQYF	TGTGCCAGCAGTTACTCGCAAGCGGGGACTCAAGAGACCCAGTACTTC
TRBD1	many	TRBV20-1	TRBJ1-4	CSAPGTGEKLFF	TGCAGTGCTCCCGGGACAGGTGAAAAACTGTTTTTT
.	many	TRBV23-1	TRBJ2-2	CASSQSGGSEGTGELFF	TGCGCCAGCAGTCAATCGGGTGGTAGCGAGGGCACCGGGGAGCTGTTTTTT
TRBD1	many	TRBV10-2	TRBJ1-1	CASYRGGNTEAFF	TGCGCCAGTTACAGGGGCGGGAACACTGAAGCTTTCTTT
TRBD2	many	TRBV20-1	TRBJ2-1	CSATSLAGGSYNEQFF	TGCAGTGCTACCTCCTTAGCGGGAGGGTCCTACAATGAGCAGTTCTTC
.	.	TRBV11-2	TRBJ2-1	CASSFGLQGEQFF	TGTGCCAGCAGCTTTGGCCTGCAGGGTGAGCAGTTCTTC
TRBD2	.	TRBV12-3/TRBV12-4	TRBJ2-7	CASSLAGFTYEQYF	TGTGCCAGCAGTCTAGCGGGATTCACCTACGAGCAGTACTTC
TRBD1	few	TRBV24-1	TRBJ2-2	CATRAGGNTGELFF	TGTGCCACCAGGGCAGGGGGGAACACCGGGGAGCTGTTTTTT
TRBD1	many	TRBV10-1	TRBJ2-2	CASSPGQKNTGELFF	TGCGCCAGCAGTCCGGGACAGAAGAACACCGGGGAGCTGTTTTTT
.	few	TRBV28	TRBJ2-2	CASSGAGQFTGELFF	TGTGCCAGCAGTGGAGCGGGACAGTTCACCGGGGAGCTGTTTTTT
TRBD2	many	TRBV24-1	TRBJ2-3	CATSRGGGGTDTQYF	TGTGCCACCAGTCGAGGTGGGGGAGGGACAGATACGCAGTATTTT
.	.	TRBV7-2	TRBJ2-1	CASSLVRVYEQFF	TGTGCCAGCAGCTTAGTAAGGGTCTATGAGCAGTTCTTC
.	few	TRBV27	TRBJ2-7	CASSPRAGPYEQYF	TGTGCCAGCAGTCCCCGTGCCGGCCCCTACGAGCAGTACTTC
TRBD1	many	TRBV29-1	TRBJ1-1	CSVEGWGDRANTEAFF	TGCAGCGTTGAAGGTTGGGGTGACAGGGCGAACACTGAAGCTTTCTTT
.	many	TRBV7-9	TRBJ2-6	CASSLPATRGANVLTF	TGTGCCAGCAGCTTACCGGCTACACGTGGGGCCAACGTCCTGACTTTC
TRBD2	few	TRBV9	TRBJ2-1	CASSVGAGATYNEQFF	TGTGCCAGCAGCGTAGGGGCGGGAGCCACCTATAATGAGCAGTTCTTC
TRBD2	few	TRBV20-1	TRBJ2-5	CSARGRLAGVFQETQYF	TGCAGTGCTAGAGGCCGTTTAGCGGGTGTCTTCCAAGAGACCCAGTACTTC
TRBD2	few	TRBV9	TRBJ2-1	CASSVGTSGISEQFF	TGTGCCAGCAGCGTTGGGACTAGCGGGATATCTGAGCAGTTCTTC